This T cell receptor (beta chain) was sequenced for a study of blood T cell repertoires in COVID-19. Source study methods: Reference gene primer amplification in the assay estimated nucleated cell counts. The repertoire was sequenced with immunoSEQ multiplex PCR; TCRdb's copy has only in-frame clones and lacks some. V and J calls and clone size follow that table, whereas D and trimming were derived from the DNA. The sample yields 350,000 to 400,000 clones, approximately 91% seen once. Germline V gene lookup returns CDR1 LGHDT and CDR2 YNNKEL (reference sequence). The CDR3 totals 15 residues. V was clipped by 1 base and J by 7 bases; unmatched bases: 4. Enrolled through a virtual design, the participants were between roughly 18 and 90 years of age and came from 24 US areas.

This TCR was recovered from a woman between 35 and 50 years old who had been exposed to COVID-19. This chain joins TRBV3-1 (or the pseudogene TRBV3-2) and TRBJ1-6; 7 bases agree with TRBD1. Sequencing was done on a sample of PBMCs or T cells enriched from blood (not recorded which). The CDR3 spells CASSQGAGGNSPLHF. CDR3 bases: TGTGCCAGCAGCCAAGGTGCAGGGGGAAATTCACCCCTCCACTTT.